This T cell receptor (beta chain) was documented in a study of tumor-infiltrating lymphocytes in oesophageal squamous cell carcinoma. This CDR3 region has 14 residues. Germline loops: CDR1 SEHNR, CDR2 FQNEAQ (reference sequence). Using its own MiXCR run on the PCR reads, TCRdb lists one record per CDR3 protein. This repertoire shows approximately 20,000 distinct CDR3 sequences, around 41% found once; its top ten account for less than 15%. J is TRBJ2-7 and V is TRBV7-9; 7 bases line up with TRBD2. TRBJ2-1 explains the end of the DNA better; the J call may be wrong. This TCR was sampled from a male donor with esophageal squamous cell carcinoma. What was sequenced was normal esophageal tissue next to the tumor. CDR3 protein: CASSSAGNYNEQFF. CDR3 nucleotide sequence: TGTGCCAGCAGCTCAGCGGGAAACTACAATGAGCAGTTCTTC.